Each of the 21 T cell receptor beta chains below was sequenced from the same sample in a study of shared clonotypes between healthy human individuals. The table came from immunoSEQ multiplex PCR; TCRdb's copy has only in-frame clones and leaves some out. The sample lists around 640,000 clones; about 96% were seen once. Naive CD8 populations comprised CD45RO-negative cells positively selected for CCR7, excluding terminally differentiated effector memory CD45RA+ cells. Specimen: naive CD8+ T cells sorted from blood. The receptors here all came from a woman in her thirties in good health.

The chain carries TRBV27 and TRBJ2-7; TRBD1 or TRBD2 may be the D gene (5 bases each). The CDR3 sequence is 13 residues long. Trimming left V 3 bases short and J 7 bases short, with 13 bases between. Per germline, CDR1 MNHEY and CDR2 SMNVEV (reference sequence). The CDR3 loop reads CASSFAGTSEQYF. The DNA of the CDR3 is TGTGCCAGCAGTTTTGCCGGGACCTCTGAGCAGTACTTC.

The rearrangement joins TRBV27 to TRBJ1-2; unclear D gene. The ends were cut back, 6 bases at V and 5 bases at J, with 7 bases in the middle. This CDR3 has 11 residues. Germline V gives CDR1 MNHEY, CDR2 SMNVEV (reference sequence). The CDR3 spells CASRAGYGYTF. The CDR3, as DNA: TGTGCCAGCAGGGCCGGTTATGGCTACACCTTC.

The chain employs TRBV6-5 and TRBJ2-3, with D perhaps TRBD1 (5 bases). The CDR3 contains 16 residues. Per germline, CDR1 MNHEY and CDR2 SVGAGI. Trimming pared 0 bases from V and 5 bases from J, leaving 15 bases between. CDR3 region: CASSYSTDPMVDTQYF. The CDR3 DNA reads as TGTGCCAGCAGTTACTCGACAGACCCGATGGTAGATACGCAGTATTTT.

This clone was found once. DNA for the CDR3: TGTGCCAGCAGAGAAGCGGGAAGAACAGATACGCAGTATTTT. It is translated as CASREAGRTDTQYF. This chain connects TRBV7-8 to TRBJ2-3, with 7 nucleotides matching TRBD2. CDR1 and CDR2 from the germline V gene are SGHVS and FQNEAQ. This CDR3 has 14 amino acids. With 6 bases clipped from V and 3 bases from J, the junction kept 6 bases outside the gene matches.

This clone appeared a single time. The rearrangement uses TRBV28 and TRBJ1-2; the match to TRBD1 covers 7 bases. Germline V gene data show CDR1 as MDHEN and CDR2 as SYDVKM. The CDR3 spans 13 residues. J lost 3 bases, V lost 5 bases, and 3 bases had no gene match. This CDR3 is CASSRRGDYGYTF. For the CDR3, the DNA is TGTGCCAGCAGTCGCAGGGGGGACTATGGCTACACCTTC.

This chain connects TRBV27 to TRBJ1-4, with a weak D call TRBD1 (5 bases). Trimming took 5 bases from V and 4 from J, leaving 17 bases between them. Germline lookup yields CDR1 MNHEY and CDR2 SMNVEV (reference sequence). The CDR3 has 16 amino acids. The CDR3 loop reads CASSASPRVFNEKLFF. CDR3 DNA sequence: TGTGCCAGCAGTGCCTCCCCCAGGGTTTTTAATGAAAAACTGTTTTTT.

The gene calls are TRBV7-8 and TRBJ2-5, with D possibly matching TRBD1 (6 bases). The CDR3 is made up of 13 amino acids. Germline CDR1 SGHVS, CDR2 FQNEAQ. V was shortened by 5 bases and J by 1 base, with 8 bases between the two germline ends. The CDR3 loop reads CASSQGTQETQYF. DNA for the CDR3: TGTGCCAGCAGCCAGGGGACCCAAGAGACCCAGTACTTC. The whole variable domain, filled in from reference TRBV7-8 and TRBJ2-5, reads GAGVSQSPRYKVAKRGQDVALRCDPISGHVSLFWYQQALGQGPEFLTYFQNEAQLDKSGLPSDRFFAERPEGSVSTLKIQRTQQEDSAVYLCASSQGTQETQYFGPGTRLLVL.

With respect to this clone: Other DNA sequences of this sample code for an identical CDR3. The chain is built from TRBV7-8 and TRBJ2-5; 7 bases are shared with TRBD2. V was pared by 2 bases and J by 5 bases, with 2 bases of the junction left unmatched. This CDR3 has 13 amino acids. Germline CDR1 SGHVS, CDR2 FQNEAQ. This CDR3 reads CASSLMGGETQYF. CDR3 nucleotides: TGTGCCAGCAGCTTAATGGGAGGGGAGACCCAGTACTTC.

The chain recombines TRBV28 with TRBJ1-5; no definite D call. The V gene's germline CDR1 is MDHEN and CDR2 SYDVKM. Trimming left V 1 base short and J 3 bases short, with 10 bases between. CDR3 size: 15 residues. The CDR3 nucleotides are TGTGCCAGCAGTTTATTGTACCAGCTCAATCAGCCCCAGCATTTT. Protein: CASSLLYQLNQPQHF.

The gene calls are TRBV4-1 and TRBJ1-4; D perhaps matches TRBD1 (6 bases). Germline lookup yields CDR1 MGHRA and CDR2 YSYEKL. The ends were cut back, 5 bases at V and 6 bases at J, with 16 bases in the middle. This CDR3 region has 15 residues. CDR3 DNA: TGCGCCAGCAGCTTCGGCCCCGGGGGCGATGAAAAACTGTTTTTT. Protein sequence: CASSFGPGGDEKLFF.

Written as DNA, the CDR3 is TGCGCCAGCAGTGAGTCACCGGTTAACACTGAAGCTTTCTTT. This sequence encodes CASSESPVNTEAFF. V is TRBV10-1 and J is TRBJ1-1; no reliable D call. The CDR3 has 14 amino acids. The ends were cut back, 0 bases at V and 2 bases at J, with 7 bases in the middle. Germline CDR1 and CDR2: WNHNN and SYGVQD (reference sequence).

The chain couples TRBV4-1 to TRBJ2-7, with D uncertain. Per the germline V gene, CDR1 is MGHRA and CDR2 is YSYEKL. The CDR3 has 17 amino acids. The V and J ends lost 0 bases and 3 bases respectively, with 18 bases between them. CDR3 sequence reads: CASSQDWLSERDYEQYF. In DNA, the CDR3 is TGCGCCAGCAGCCAAGATTGGCTTTCGGAGAGAGACTACGAGCAGTACTTC.

The chain uses TRBV15 and TRBJ2-7; 7 positions agree with TRBD1. This CDR3 is built from 16 residues. J gave up 3 bases and V 4 bases, and 12 bases lay outside the gene matches. Germline lookup yields CDR1 LNHNV and CDR2 YYDKDF (reference sequence). CDR3 amino acids: CATSNLRTGPHYEQYF. In DNA, the CDR3 is TGTGCCACCAGCAACCTCCGGACAGGACCCCACTACGAGCAGTACTTC.

The chain combines TRBV5-5 with TRBJ1-2; D is perhaps TRBD1 (6 bases). The CDR3 covers 13 residues. Looked up from germline, CDR1 is SGHKS and CDR2 is YYEKEE (reference sequence). Trimming took 1 base from V and 3 from J, leaving 7 bases between them. The CDR3 DNA is TGTGCCAGCAGCTTGAACAGGGACTATGGCTACACCTTC. It encodes CASSLNRDYGYTF.

This chain links TRBV28 with TRBJ2-1; TRBD1 matches 11 bases. The CDR3 contains 15 residues. V shed 4 bases, J shed 1 base, and the junction held 0 bases outside the gene matches. The germline V gene encodes CDR1 MDHEN and CDR2 SYDVKM. The CDR3 loop is CASSWDRGSYNEQFF. CDR3 in DNA: TGTGCCAGCAGTTGGGACAGGGGGTCCTACAATGAGCAGTTCTTC.

The chain joins TRBV28 to TRBJ1-5; D call uncertain. V was clipped by 5 bases and J by 0 bases, with 14 bases between them. The CDR3 is 16 residues long. Germline V gene data show CDR1 as MDHEN and CDR2 as SYDVKM. CDR3 residues: CASSNPTDYSNQPQHF. CDR3 DNA sequence: TGTGCCAGCAGTAACCCGACGGATTATAGCAATCAGCCCCAGCATTTT. Based on the CDR3 plus reference TRBV28 and TRBJ1-5, the full variable domain is DVKVTQSSRYLVKRTGEKVFLECVQDMDHENMFWYRQDPGLGLRLIYFSYDVKMKEKGDIPEGYSVSREKKERFSLILESASTNQTSMYLCASSNPTDYSNQPQHFGDGTRLSIL.

The chain recombines TRBV15 with TRBJ2-1, with 9 bases lining up with TRBD2. The ends lost 1 base at V and 12 bases at J; junction bases unmatched: 7. There are 14 residues in the CDR3. The germline CDR1 and CDR2 sequences are LNHNV and YYDKDF (reference sequence). The CDR3 DNA follows: TGTGCCACCAGCAGAGTTGCTAGCGGGACGGGGCAGTTCTTC. Translated: CATSRVASGTGQFF. The full variable domain, rest sourced from reference TRBV15 and TRBJ2-1, is DAMVIQNPRYQVTQFGKPVTLSCSQTLNHNVMYWYQQKSSQAPKLLFHYYDKDFNNEADTPDNFQSRRPNTSFCFLDIRSPGLGDTAMYLCATSRVASGTGQFFGPGTRLTVL.

The rearrangement uses TRBV5-6 and TRBJ1-1; the D is unclear. The CDR3 extends over 13 amino acids. The germline gives CDR1 SGHDT, CDR2 YYEEEE. The ends were cut back, 0 bases at V and 6 bases at J, with 9 bases in the middle. The CDR3: CASSLGGSAEAFF. The CDR3 coding sequence is TGTGCCAGCAGCTTGGGGGGTTCAGCTGAAGCTTTCTTT.

This rearrangement joins TRBV25-1 to TRBJ2-2; possible D gene TRBD1, 5 bases. The CDR3 loop spans 13 amino acids. The germline CDR1 and CDR2 sequences are MGHDK and SYGVNS. The V end lost 6 bases, the J end lost 4 bases, and 9 bases lay between the germline ends. DNA of the CDR3: TGTGCCAGCAGGGGGCTGGTCACCGGGGAGCTGTTTTTT. It codes for CASRGLVTGELFF.

The V and J genes are TRBV4-1 and TRBJ2-3; 11 positions match TRBD2. Germline V gene sequence: CDR1 MGHRA, CDR2 YSYEKL. The V segment lost 0 bases and the J segment 1 base; nucleotides outside the gene matches: 18. The CDR3 is 22 residues long. The CDR3 DNA is TGCGCCAGCAGCCAAGATGGTTCGGGACTAGCGGTTACCCCGGAGGGCACAGATACGCAGTATTTT. It specifies CASSQDGSGLAVTPEGTDTQYF.

The chain links TRBV5-1 to TRBJ2-6; D ambiguous. The length of the CDR3 is 16 residues. Trimming stripped 4 bases from V and 0 bases from J, with 11 bases between. Per the germline V gene, CDR1 is SGHRS and CDR2 is YFSETQ. The CDR3 spells CASSQPNSSGANVLTF. As DNA, the CDR3 is TGCGCCAGCAGCCAACCGAACAGCTCTGGGGCCAACGTCCTGACTTTC.